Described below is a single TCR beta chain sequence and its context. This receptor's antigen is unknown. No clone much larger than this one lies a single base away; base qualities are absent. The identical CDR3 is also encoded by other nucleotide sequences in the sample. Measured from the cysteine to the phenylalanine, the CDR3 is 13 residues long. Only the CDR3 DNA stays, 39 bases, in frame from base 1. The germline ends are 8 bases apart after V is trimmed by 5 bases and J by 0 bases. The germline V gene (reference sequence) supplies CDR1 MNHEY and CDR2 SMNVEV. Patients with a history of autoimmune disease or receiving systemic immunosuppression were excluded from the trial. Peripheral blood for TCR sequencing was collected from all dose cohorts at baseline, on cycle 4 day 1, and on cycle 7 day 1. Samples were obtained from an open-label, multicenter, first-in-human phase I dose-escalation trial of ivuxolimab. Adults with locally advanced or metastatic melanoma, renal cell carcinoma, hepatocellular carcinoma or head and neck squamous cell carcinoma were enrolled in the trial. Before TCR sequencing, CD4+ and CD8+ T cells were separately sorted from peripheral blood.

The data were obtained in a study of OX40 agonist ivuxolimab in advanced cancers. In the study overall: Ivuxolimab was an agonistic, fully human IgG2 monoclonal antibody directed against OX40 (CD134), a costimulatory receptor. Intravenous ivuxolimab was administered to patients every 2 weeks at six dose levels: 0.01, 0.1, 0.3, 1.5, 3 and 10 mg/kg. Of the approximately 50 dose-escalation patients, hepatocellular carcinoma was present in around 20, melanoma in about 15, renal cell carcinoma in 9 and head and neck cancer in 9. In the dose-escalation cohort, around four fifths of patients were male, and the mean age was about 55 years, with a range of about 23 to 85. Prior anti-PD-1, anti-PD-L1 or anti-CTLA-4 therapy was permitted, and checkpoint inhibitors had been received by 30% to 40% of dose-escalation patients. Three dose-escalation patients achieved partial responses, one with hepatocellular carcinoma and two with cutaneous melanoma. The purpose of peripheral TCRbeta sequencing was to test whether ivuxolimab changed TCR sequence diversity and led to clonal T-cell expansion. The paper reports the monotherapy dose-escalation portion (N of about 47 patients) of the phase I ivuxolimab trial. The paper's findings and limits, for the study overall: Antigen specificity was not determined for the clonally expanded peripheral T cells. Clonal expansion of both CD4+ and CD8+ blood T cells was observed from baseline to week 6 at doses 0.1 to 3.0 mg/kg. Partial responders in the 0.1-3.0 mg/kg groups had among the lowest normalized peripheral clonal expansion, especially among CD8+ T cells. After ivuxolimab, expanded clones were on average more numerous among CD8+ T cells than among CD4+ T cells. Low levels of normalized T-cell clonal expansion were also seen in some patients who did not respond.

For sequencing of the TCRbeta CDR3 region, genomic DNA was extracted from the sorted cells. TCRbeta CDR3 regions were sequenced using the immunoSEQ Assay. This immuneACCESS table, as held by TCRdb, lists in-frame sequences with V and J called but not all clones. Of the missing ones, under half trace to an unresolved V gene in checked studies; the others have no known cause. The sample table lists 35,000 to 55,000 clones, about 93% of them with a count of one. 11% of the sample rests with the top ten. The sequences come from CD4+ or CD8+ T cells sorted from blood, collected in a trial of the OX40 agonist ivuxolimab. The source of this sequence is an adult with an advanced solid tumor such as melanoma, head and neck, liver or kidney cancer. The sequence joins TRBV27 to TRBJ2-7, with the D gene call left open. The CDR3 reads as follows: CASSLGPSYEQYF. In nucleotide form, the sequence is TGTGCCAGCAGTCTGGGTCCCTCCTACGAGCAGTACTTC.